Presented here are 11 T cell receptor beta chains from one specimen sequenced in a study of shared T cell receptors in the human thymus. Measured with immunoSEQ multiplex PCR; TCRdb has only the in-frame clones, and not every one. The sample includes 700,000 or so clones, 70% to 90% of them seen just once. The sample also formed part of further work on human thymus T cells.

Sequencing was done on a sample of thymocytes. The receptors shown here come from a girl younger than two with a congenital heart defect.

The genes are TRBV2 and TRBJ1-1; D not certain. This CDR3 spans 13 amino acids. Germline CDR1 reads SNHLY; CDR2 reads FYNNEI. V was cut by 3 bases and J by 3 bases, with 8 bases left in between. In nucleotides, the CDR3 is TGTGCCAGCAGTGACAGCCGGGACACTGAAGCTTTCTTT. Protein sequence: CASSDSRDTEAFF.

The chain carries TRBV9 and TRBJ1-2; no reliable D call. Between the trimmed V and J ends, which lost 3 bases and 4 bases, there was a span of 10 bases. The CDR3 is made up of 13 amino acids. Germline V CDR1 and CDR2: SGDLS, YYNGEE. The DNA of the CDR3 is TGTGCCAGCAGCGGCTCGGGGAGCTATGGCTACACCTTC. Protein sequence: CASSGSGSYGYTF.

The CDR3 DNA is TGCGCCAGCAGCCCCCGACAAACCTTCAACACCGGGGAGCTGTTTTTT. Protein sequence: CASSPRQTFNTGELFF. This chain links TRBV4-1 with TRBJ2-2; D gene unclear. Deletions cut 4 bases from V and 2 bases from J, with 14 bases between. The CDR3 length is 16 residues. Germline V gene sequence: CDR1 MGHRA, CDR2 YSYEKL.

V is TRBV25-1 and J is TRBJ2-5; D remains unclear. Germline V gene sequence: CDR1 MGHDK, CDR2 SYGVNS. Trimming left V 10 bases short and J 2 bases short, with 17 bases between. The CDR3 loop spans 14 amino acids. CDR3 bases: TGTGCCACCAAGTCAGAGCGTACTCAAGAGACCCAGTACTTC. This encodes CATKSERTQETQYF.

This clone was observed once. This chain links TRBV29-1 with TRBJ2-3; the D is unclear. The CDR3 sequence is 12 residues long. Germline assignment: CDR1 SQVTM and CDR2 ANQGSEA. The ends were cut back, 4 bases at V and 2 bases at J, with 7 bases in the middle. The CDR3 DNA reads TGCAGCGTTGTCTCTTTCACAGATACGCAGTATTTT. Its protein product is CSVVSFTDTQYF.

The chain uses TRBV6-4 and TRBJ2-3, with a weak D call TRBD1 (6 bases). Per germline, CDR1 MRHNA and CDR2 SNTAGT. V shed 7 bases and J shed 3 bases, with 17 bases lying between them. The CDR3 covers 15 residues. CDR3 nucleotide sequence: TGTGCCAGCACCCCCCGTACAGGGCTAACAGATACGCAGTATTTT. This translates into CASTPRTGLTDTQYF.

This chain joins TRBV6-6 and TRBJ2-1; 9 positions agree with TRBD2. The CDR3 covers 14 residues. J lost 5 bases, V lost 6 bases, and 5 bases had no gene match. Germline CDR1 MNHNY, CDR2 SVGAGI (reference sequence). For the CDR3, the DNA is TGTGCCAGCAGGGGGACTAGCAGGGACAATGAGCAGTTCTTC. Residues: CASRGTSRDNEQFF.

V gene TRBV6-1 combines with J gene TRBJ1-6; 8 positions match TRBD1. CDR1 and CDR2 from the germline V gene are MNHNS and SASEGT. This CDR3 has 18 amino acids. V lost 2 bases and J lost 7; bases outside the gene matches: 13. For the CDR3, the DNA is TGTGCCAGCAGTGAATTAGGAGCCGTCAGGGGGCTGAATTCACCCCTCCACTTT. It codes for CASSELGAVRGLNSPLHF.

The CDR3 reads CASSQDSRTGYPYEQYF. The CDR3, as DNA: TGTGCCAGCAGCCAAGATTCCCGGACAGGGTACCCCTACGAGCAGTACTTC. The chain joins TRBV14 to TRBJ2-7; 8 positions agree with TRBD1. CDR3 length: 17 amino acids. Germline V gene lookup returns CDR1 SGHDN and CDR2 FVKESK. V dropped 0 bases and J dropped 2; count of bases not matched to a gene: 9.

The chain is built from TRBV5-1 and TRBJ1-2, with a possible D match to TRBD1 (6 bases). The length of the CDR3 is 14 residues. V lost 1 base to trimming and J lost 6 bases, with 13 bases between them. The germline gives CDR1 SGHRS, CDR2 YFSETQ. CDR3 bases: TGCGCCAGCAGCTTGAAGACAGGTCCTGATGGCTACACCTTC. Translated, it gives CASSLKTGPDGYTF. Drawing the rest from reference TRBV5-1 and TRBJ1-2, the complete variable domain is KAGVTQTPRYLIKTRGQQVTLSCSPISGHRSVSWYQQTPGQGLQFLFEYFSETQRNKGNFPGRFSGRQFSNSRSEMNVSTLELGDSALYLCASSLKTGPDGYTFGSGTRLTVV.

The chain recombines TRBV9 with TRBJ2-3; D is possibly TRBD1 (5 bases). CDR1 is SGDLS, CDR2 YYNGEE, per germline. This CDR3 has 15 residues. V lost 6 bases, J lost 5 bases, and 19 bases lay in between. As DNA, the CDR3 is TGTGCCAGCACCGAAGGGGAAGTAGGCATAGATACGCAGTATTTT. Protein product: CASTEGEVGIDTQYF.